These 32 T cell receptor beta chains share one sample of origin, sequenced in a study of post-analysis software for immune sequencing data (dated by TCRdb to between 2014 and 2016). The research as a whole found: Significantly higher frequencies in patients than in controls were found for a handful of TRBV segments, including TRBV5-6, TRBV5-1 and TRBV20-1.

Antigens of these TCRs are unknown. The protocol used for the library was PCR. Sequencing used an Illumina HiSeq 2500. To reduce PCR and sequencing biases, unique molecular identifiers were incorporated into the TCR beta cDNA libraries. TCRdb reprocessed the public reads (quality trimming at Q25 with fastp, clone calling with MiXCR) and kept in-frame beta chains. Here each entry gathers all rows of one CDR3 protein and keeps the most common genes and DNA. Here the sample has 450,000 to 700,000 distinct CDR3 sequences; roughly 40% occur a single time. The ten largest clones take up roughly 1.7% of the sample. The sequencing input was blood. All receptors come from a girl under 18 with multiple sclerosis.

The chain employs TRBV5-1 and TRBJ2-5; TRBD1 might be the D (6 bases). The J call may be mistaken, given a closer DNA end match to TRBJ2-7. Germline CDR1 reads SGHRS; CDR2 reads YFSETQ. This CDR3 region has 14 residues. The CDR3 loop is CASSLDPTGYEQYF. DNA for the CDR3: TGCGCCAGCAGCTTGGACCCTACAGGGTACGAGCAGTACTTC.

The rearrangement links TRBV12-3 or TRBV12-4 to TRBJ1-2; the match to TRBD1 covers 7 bases. Trimming cost V 3 bases and J 6 bases; bases outside gene matches: 4. The length of the CDR3 is 13 residues. DNA of the CDR3: TGTGCCAGCAGTTTTGGGACAGCCGATGGCTACACCTTC. Its translation is CASSFGTADGYTF.

The chain couples TRBV20-1 to TRBJ1-5, with no clear D. The CDR3 contains 13 residues. Trimming took off 3 bases at V and 3 bases at J, with 9 bases between the two ends. CDR1 and CDR2 from the germline V gene are DFQATT and SNEGSKA (reference sequence). The chain's CDR3 is CSARRAFNQPQHF. The CDR3 DNA sequence: TGCAGTGCTAGGAGGGCCTTCAATCAGCCCCAGCATTTT.

This chain connects TRBV12-3 or TRBV12-4 to TRBJ2-5; perhaps TRBD2 as D (6 bases). The end of the DNA is better explained by TRBJ2-7, so the J call may be wrong. The CDR3 consists of 14 residues. The CDR3 is CASRSGDGRYEQYF. The CDR3, as DNA: TGTGCCAGCAGGTCGGGGGATGGTAGGTACGAGCAGTACTTC.

This chain links TRBV2 with TRBJ2-7, with 7 bases matching TRBD2. After removal of 4 bases from V and 7 bases from J, the junction contained 4 bases not matched to a gene. CDR1 and CDR2 from the germline V gene are SNHLY and FYNNEI. The CDR3 sequence is 12 residues long. Here the CDR3 reads CASSVGGPEQYF. CDR3 nucleotide sequence: TGTGCCAGCAGTGTGGGAGGGCCAGAGCAGTACTTC.

This chain uses TRBV12-3 or TRBV12-4 with TRBJ1-5; TRBD1 agrees at 9 bases. The V gene end was trimmed by 2 bases and the J gene end by 6 bases; junction bases not matched to a gene: 5. This CDR3 is built from 15 residues. The CDR3 coding sequence is TGTGCCAGCAGTTTAACTCCGGGACAGGGTCAGCCCCAGCATTTT. Protein: CASSLTPGQGQPQHF.

The chain joins TRBV12-3 or TRBV12-4 to TRBJ2-5, with 10 nucleotides matching TRBD1. Trimming at V came to 4 bases and at J to 3 bases, leaving 2 bases not matched to a gene. The CDR3 has 14 residues. The CDR3 loop reads CASSWGQGKETQYF. Written as DNA, the CDR3 is TGTGCCAGCAGTTGGGGACAGGGGAAAGAGACCCAGTACTTC.

The chain is built from TRBV13 and TRBJ1-6; weak D call: TRBD1 (5 bases). This CDR3 comprises 13 residues. The germline CDR1 and CDR2 sequences are PRHDT and FYEKMQ (reference sequence). Trimming cost V 6 bases and J 10 bases, with 13 bases left between them. The CDR3 DNA reads TGTGCCAGCAGGCAGGGATCTGGATCACCCCTCCACTTT. Translated, it gives CASRQGSGSPLHF.

This chain links TRBV12-3 or TRBV12-4 with TRBJ2-1; 12 bases line up with TRBD2. CDR3 length: 16 residues. The V segment lost 5 bases and the J segment 5 bases; nucleotides outside the gene matches: 7. The CDR3: CASSPTTSGGHNEQFF. As DNA, the CDR3 is TGTGCCAGCAGTCCAACGACTAGCGGGGGCCACAATGAGCAGTTCTTC.

This clonotype was detected only a few times. The gene calls are TRBV27 and TRBJ1-2, with a tentative D call TRBD1 (5 bases). With 2 bases removed from V and 2 bases from J, the gap between germline ends came to 18 bases. Germline V gene data show CDR1 as MNHEY and CDR2 as SMNVEV (reference sequence). The CDR3 is 17 amino acids. The CDR3 DNA sequence: TGTGCCAGCAGTTTACGGGGCAGAGCGATTCTCAACTATGGCTACACCTTC. It translates to CASSLRGRAILNYGYTF.

This clonotype has a handful of counts. This sequence joins TRBV6-5 and TRBJ2-4; 12 bases fit TRBD2. The germline V gene has CDR1 MNHEY and CDR2 SVGAGI. This CDR3 has 16 residues. V lost 6 bases to trimming and J lost 7 bases; unmatched junction nucleotides: 10. CDR3 nucleotides: TGTGCCAGCAGACATACTAGCGGGGGGCGGGGGAACATTCAGTACTTC. This translates into CASRHTSGGRGNIQYF.

The rearrangement links TRBV6-1 to TRBJ2-7; perhaps TRBD2 as D (7 bases). CDR3 length equals 13 residues. The V gene lost 10 bases and the J gene lost 3 bases, with 16 bases spanning the gap. Germline values: CDR1 MNHNS, CDR2 SASEGT. CDR3 nucleotides: TGTGCCACCAGGGGAGGGAGTTTCTACGAGCAGTACTTC. Translated: CATRGGSFYEQYF.

The chain couples TRBV5-1 to TRBJ2-1; a weak D match, TRBD2 (6 bases). The CDR3 totals 13 residues. The germline V gene has CDR1 SGHRS and CDR2 YFSETQ. The ends were cut back, 4 bases at V and 6 bases at J, with 11 bases in the middle. The DNA for the CDR3 is TGCGCCAGCAGCAACCGGGACTTCAATGAGCAGTTCTTC. This sequence encodes CASSNRDFNEQFF.

V usage is TRBV10-3 and J usage is TRBJ2-7, with D possibly being TRBD2 (6 bases). The CDR3 has 14 amino acids. Germline CDR1 reads ENHRY; CDR2 reads SYGVKD. Trimming pared 1 base from V and 5 bases from J, leaving 12 bases between. The CDR3 reads CAISELREGDEQYF. CDR3 DNA sequence: TGTGCCATCAGTGAGTTGCGGGAAGGAGACGAGCAGTACTTC.

The V gene is TRBV5-1, the J gene TRBJ2-2; D assignment may be TRBD1 or TRBD2 (5 bases each). V was pared by 0 bases and J by 4 bases, with 19 bases between. CDR3 length: 18 amino acids. Germline CDR1 and CDR2: SGHRS and YFSETQ. The CDR3: CASSLAMGESVGTGELFF. The CDR3 nucleotides read TGCGCCAGCAGCTTGGCCATGGGGGAATCGGTTGGCACCGGGGAGCTGTTTTTT.

This clonotype was seen only a few times. J is TRBJ2-5 and V is TRBV20-1; D is unclear. V lost 3 bases and J 2 bases, leaving 13 bases between the germline ends. Germline V lookup: CDR1 DFQATT, CDR2 SNEGSKA (reference sequence). The CDR3 has 14 residues. The CDR3 reads CSARTSAEQETQYF. The CDR3 nucleotides read TGCAGTGCTAGGACCTCGGCAGAGCAAGAGACCCAGTACTTC.

J is TRBJ1-4 and V is TRBV7-9; tentative D call: TRBD1 (5 bases). This CDR3 contains 15 residues. The V gene's germline CDR1 is SEHNR and CDR2 FQNEAQ (reference sequence). Between the trimmed V and J ends, which lost 5 bases and 5 bases, there was a span of 15 bases. CDR3 nucleotide sequence: TGTGCCAGCAGCACATTAGAGGGACTAAATGAAAAACTGTTTTTT. This translates into CASSTLEGLNEKLFF.

The rearrangement links TRBV20-1 to TRBJ2-4; a weak D match, TRBD2 (6 bases). The end of the DNA fits TRBJ2-7 better, so the J call may be wrong. CDR3 length: 13 amino acids. Germline assignment: CDR1 DFQATT and CDR2 SNEGSKA (reference sequence). CDR3 bases: TGCAGTGGCAGGAGGGAGGAGGACTACGAGCAGTACTTC. Translating it yields CSGRREEDYEQYF.

The CDR3 loop reads CASSPGTGQFF. Here the CDR3 DNA reads TGTGCCAGCAGTCCCGGGACGGGGCAGTTCTTC. The chain carries TRBV12-3 or TRBV12-4 and TRBJ2-1; tentatively, D is TRBD1 or TRBD2 (5 bases each). This CDR3 has 11 amino acids. Deletions cut 5 bases from V and 12 bases from J, with 11 bases between.

This clonotype was observed a single time. This chain connects TRBV30 to TRBJ2-1, with a tentative D call TRBD1 (5 bases). This CDR3 contains 13 residues. The V gene lost 5 bases and the J gene lost 4 bases, with 12 bases spanning the gap. Looked up from germline, CDR1 is GTSNPN and CDR2 is SVGIG (reference sequence). The chain's CDR3 is CAWGKGFYNEQFF. CDR3 nucleotide sequence: TGTGCCTGGGGTAAGGGGTTTTACAATGAGCAGTTCTTC.

Only a few counts were recorded for this clonotype. This chain joins TRBV10-3 and TRBJ2-7; 9 bases line up with TRBD1. V lost 10 bases to trimming and J lost 0 bases; unmatched junction nucleotides: 10. This CDR3 has 15 residues. Germline V gene sequence: CDR1 ENHRY, CDR2 SYGVKD. CDR3: CASTPGQGTSYEQYF. CDR3 DNA sequence: TGTGCCAGCACACCGGGACAGGGAACCTCCTACGAGCAGTACTTC.

This clonotype was picked up a small number of times. This chain connects TRBV10-3 to TRBJ2-3, with 9 positions matching TRBD2. V was clipped by 4 bases and J by 4 bases; unmatched bases: 6. This CDR3 is built from 15 residues. Germline CDR1 ENHRY, CDR2 SYGVKD. The chain's CDR3 is CAISAVSGSSDTQYF. CDR3 nucleotides: TGTGCCATCAGTGCAGTTAGCGGGAGTTCAGATACGCAGTATTTT.

CDR3 sequence (DNA): TGCAGTGCTAGAGATCTCAGGCCGGGAGAGACCCAGTACTTC. Translation gives CSARDLRPGETQYF. The V call is TRBV20-1, the J call TRBJ2-5, with D hard to call. Germline values: CDR1 DFQATT, CDR2 SNEGSKA (reference sequence). V lost 0 bases, J lost 4 bases, and 12 bases lay in between. CDR3 length: 14 amino acids.

This clonotype was observed a handful of times. V and J are TRBV20-1 and TRBJ1-1; TRBD1 agrees at 8 bases. CDR1 and CDR2 from the germline V gene are DFQATT and SNEGSKA (reference sequence). Losses at the gene ends were 6 bases for V and 5 bases for J; bases not matched to a gene: 5. This CDR3 is built from 12 residues. The CDR3 DNA sequence: TGCAGTGCGGAACAGGGGGGAACTGAAGCTTTCTTT. Protein: CSAEQGGTEAFF.

The chain combines TRBV10-3 with TRBJ1-6; maybe TRBD1 (6 bases). Trimming removed 6 bases from V and 7 bases from J, with 10 bases in between. The CDR3 has 13 amino acids. Germline V CDR1 and CDR2: ENHRY, SYGVKD. The CDR3 reads CAIRDSANSPLHF. The DNA for the CDR3 is TGTGCCATCAGGGACAGCGCCAATTCACCCCTCCACTTT.

There are a few counts of this clonotype. The chain uses TRBV12-3 or TRBV12-4 and TRBJ1-5; TRBD1 might be the D (6 bases). V dropped 2 bases and J dropped 5 bases, with 7 bases sitting between them. The CDR3 has 13 residues. The CDR3 coding sequence is TGTGCCAGCAGTTTAAGACAGGATCAGCCCCAGCATTTT. Protein product: CASSLRQDQPQHF.

This clonotype was observed many times. The chain joins TRBV12-3 or TRBV12-4 to TRBJ2-7; TRBD1 is a possible D gene (6 bases). V was clipped by 6 bases and J by 2 bases, with 11 bases between them. The CDR3 sequence is 13 residues long. The CDR3 DNA sequence: TGTGCCAGCAGCCCGACAGGTCCCTACGAGCAGTACTTC. Its translation: CASSPTGPYEQYF.

The chain joins TRBV7-6 to TRBJ1-2, with no clear D. Per germline, CDR1 SGHVS and CDR2 FNYEAQ. V was trimmed by 1 base and J by 8 bases, leaving 17 bases between them. The CDR3 has 15 amino acids. CDR3 in DNA: TGTGCCAGCAGCTTAGTCGAGGCAACCTCGGGGGGCTACACCTTC. Its protein product is CASSLVEATSGGYTF.

This clonotype has a count of ten or more. This chain joins TRBV29-1 and TRBJ2-1, with 7 bases aligning to TRBD1. CDR1 and CDR2 from the germline V gene are SQVTM and ANQGSEA. The V gene end was trimmed by 5 bases and the J gene end by 2 bases; junction bases not matched to a gene: 15. This CDR3 has 17 amino acids. The CDR3 loop is CSVKKQGRLRAYNEQFF. CDR3 nucleotides: TGCAGCGTTAAAAAACAGGGGCGCCTCCGCGCCTACAATGAGCAGTTCTTC.

This clonotype has just a few counts. The J gene is TRBJ1-2, the V gene TRBV12-3 or TRBV12-4; D gene uncertain. V shed 3 bases and J shed 8 bases, with 13 bases lying between them. The CDR3 runs 13 residues. The CDR3 reads CASSFLESKGYTF. The CDR3, as DNA: TGTGCCAGCAGTTTCTTAGAGAGTAAGGGCTACACCTTC.

The chain combines TRBV12-3 or TRBV12-4 with TRBJ1-1; D not certain. The V gene lost 5 bases and the J gene lost 1 base, with 11 bases spanning the gap. The CDR3 loop spans 14 amino acids. CDR3 sequence: CASSPEPANTEAFF. In DNA, the CDR3 is TGTGCCAGCAGTCCCGAGCCAGCGAACACTGAAGCTTTCTTT.

This clonotype was seen more than once but under ten times. This rearrangement joins TRBV5-1 to TRBJ2-1; D unresolved. This CDR3 has 13 residues. The germline V gene encodes CDR1 SGHRS and CDR2 YFSETQ. Trimming left V 5 bases short and J 9 bases short, with 15 bases between. For the CDR3, the DNA is TGCGCCAGCAGTATCCGCATCAACGGTGAGCAGTTCTTC. Its translation is CASSIRINGEQFF.